The clone carrying this T cell receptor beta chain was detected once. The method was immunoSEQ multiplex PCR; TCRdb's version includes in-frame clones alone and lacks a portion of them. The data hold roughly 180,000 clones, with about 90% observed a single time. The data were obtained in a study of control samples from healthy donors and cancer patients. Germline V lookup: CDR1 SQVTM, CDR2 ANQGSEA. This CDR3 spans 14 amino acids. The V gene lost 1 base and the J gene lost 2 bases, with 12 bases spanning the gap. The chain links TRBV29-1 to TRBJ2-7, with D possibly being TRBD1 (6 bases). Sequenced sample: blood. The sequence derives from a woman in her 40s in good health. The CDR3 DNA sequence: TGCAGCGTTGAAGGGGCAGGGGTAGCCTACGAGCAGTACTTC. Translating gives CSVEGAGVAYEQYF.